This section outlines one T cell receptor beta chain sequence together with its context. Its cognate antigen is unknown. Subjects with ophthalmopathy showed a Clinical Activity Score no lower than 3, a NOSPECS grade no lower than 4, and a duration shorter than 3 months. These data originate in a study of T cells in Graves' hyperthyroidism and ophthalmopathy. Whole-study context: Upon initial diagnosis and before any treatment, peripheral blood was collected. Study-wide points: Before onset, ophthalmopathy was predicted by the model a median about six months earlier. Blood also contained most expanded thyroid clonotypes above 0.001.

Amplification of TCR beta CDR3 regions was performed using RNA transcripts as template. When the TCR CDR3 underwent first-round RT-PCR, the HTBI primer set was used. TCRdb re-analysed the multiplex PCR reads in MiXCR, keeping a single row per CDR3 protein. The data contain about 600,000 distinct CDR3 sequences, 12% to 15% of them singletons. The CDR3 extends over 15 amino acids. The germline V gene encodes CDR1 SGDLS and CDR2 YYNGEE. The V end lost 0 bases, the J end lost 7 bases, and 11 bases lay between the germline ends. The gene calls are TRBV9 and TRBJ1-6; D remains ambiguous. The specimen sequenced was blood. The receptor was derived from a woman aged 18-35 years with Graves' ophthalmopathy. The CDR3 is CASSVDVGKNSPLHF. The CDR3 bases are TGTGCCAGCAGCGTAGATGTGGGAAAGAATTCACCCCTCCACTTT.